One sample yielded the 32 T cell receptor beta chains listed below, sequenced in a study of T-cell reconstitution after alpha-beta-depleted transplantation in children. A library of TCRbeta sequences, prepared with unique molecular identifiers, was generated. TCRdb independently ran MiXCR on the PCR reads; one entry per CDR3 protein. Among 500,000 to 600,000 distinct CDR3 sequences listed, about 33% were seen once. The sample consisted of PBMCs from the stem cell graft donor, taken from the stem cell graft. The receptors stem from a human donor who donated a stem cell graft to a child with aplastic anemia.

The genes are TRBV9 and TRBJ2-1; D not resolved. The CDR3 has 15 residues. V was cut by 0 bases and J by 3 bases, with 10 bases left in between. Germline CDR1 and CDR2: SGDLS and YYNGEE. The CDR3 region is CASSVGLADYNEQFF. The DNA of the CDR3 is TGTGCCAGCAGCGTAGGGTTAGCAGACTACAATGAGCAGTTCTTC.

The chain recombines TRBV29-1 with TRBJ1-4; 7 bases fit TRBD1. The germline CDR1 and CDR2 sequences are SQVTM and ANQGSEA. The J segment lost 7 bases and the V segment lost 3 bases, leaving 5 bases of the junction unmatched. This CDR3 comprises 13 residues. CDR3 in DNA: TGCAGCGTTGAGCGGCACAGGGGTGAAAAACTGTTTTTT. Amino acids: CSVERHRGEKLFF.

This clonotype was picked up a small number of times. CDR3 region: CASSPTGLGRAGGSGEQYF. DNA for the CDR3: TGCGCCAGCAGCCCGACAGGCTTGGGACGGGCGGGAGGATCGGGCGAGCAGTACTTC. V gene TRBV5-1 combines with J gene TRBJ2-7, with TRBD2 identical over 8 bases. The trim removed 4 bases at V and 6 bases at J, leaving 24 bases unmatched. Germline loops: CDR1 SGHRS, CDR2 YFSETQ. The CDR3 extends over 19 amino acids. Looking up the rest from reference TRBV5-1 and TRBJ2-7 gives the full variable domain: KAGVTQTPRYLIKTRGQQVTLSCSPISGHRSVSWYQQTPGQGLQFLFEYFSETQRNKGNFPGRFSGRQFSNSRSEMNVSTLELGDSALYLCASSPTGLGRAGGSGEQYFGPGTRLTVT.

The rearrangement joins TRBV9 to TRBJ2-2; D remains unclear. CDR1 is SGDLS, CDR2 YYNGEE, per germline. V was cut by 4 bases and J by 2 bases, with 15 bases left in between. The CDR3 contains 16 residues. In nucleotides, the CDR3 is TGTGCCAGCAGCCCCAACCCTATGGAAAACACCGGGGAGCTGTTTTTT. Translated: CASSPNPMENTGELFF.

CDR3 sequence reads: CASSYSTGQAKNIQYF. DNA of the CDR3: TGTGCCAGCAGTTACTCGACAGGACAAGCCAAAAACATTCAGTACTTC. The chain carries TRBV6-5 and TRBJ2-4; TRBD1 might be the D (6 bases). CDR1 and CDR2 from the germline V gene are MNHEY and SVGAGI. The CDR3 covers 16 residues. With 0 bases removed from V and 0 bases from J, the gap between germline ends came to 9 bases.

The chain combines TRBV7-3 with TRBJ2-1; D may be TRBD1 (6 bases). Germline CDR1 SGHTA, CDR2 FQGTGA. Trimming took off 5 bases at V and 2 bases at J, with 19 bases between the two ends. This CDR3 comprises 17 residues. The CDR3 region is CASSPYPTGSTYNEQFF. Here the CDR3 DNA reads TGTGCCAGCAGCCCCTACCCGACAGGTTCGACCTACAATGAGCAGTTCTTC.

The V gene is TRBV15, the J gene TRBJ1-5, with D unresolved. V dropped 0 bases and J dropped 0 bases, with 9 bases sitting between them. The CDR3 runs to 16 residues. Germline CDR1 and CDR2: LNHNV and YYDKDF (reference sequence). The CDR3 nucleotides read TGTGCCACCAGCAGAGATCCGCAGTATAGCAATCAGCCCCAGCATTTT. Translated, it gives CATSRDPQYSNQPQHF. The full variable domain, in which reference TRBV15 and TRBJ1-5 provide the parts outside the CDR3, is DAMVIQNPRYQVTQFGKPVTLSCSQTLNHNVMYWYQQKSSQAPKLLFHYYDKDFNNEADTPDNFQSRRPNTSFCFLDIRSPGLGDTAMYLCATSRDPQYSNQPQHFGDGTRLSIL.

This clonotype was seen a handful of times. The chain is built from TRBV5-1 and TRBJ2-7; D possibly uses TRBD1 or TRBD2 (5 bases each). V was clipped by 2 bases and J by 3 bases, with 12 bases between them. Germline CDR1 reads SGHRS; CDR2 reads YFSETQ. The CDR3 sequence is 14 residues long. For the CDR3, the DNA is TGCGCCAGCAGCTTACGGGACGTGAACTACGAGCAGTACTTC. Its translation is CASSLRDVNYEQYF.

This chain links TRBV30 with TRBJ1-1, with D uncertain. Germline lookup yields CDR1 GTSNPN and CDR2 SVGIG (reference sequence). The CDR3 runs 12 residues. V lost 0 bases to trimming and J lost 8 bases, with 10 bases between them. CDR3 in amino acids: CAWSVGLQEAFF. DNA of the CDR3: TGTGCCTGGAGTGTGGGATTACAGGAAGCTTTCTTT.

This clonotype was detected a few times. This chain connects TRBV7-8 to TRBJ2-1; 10 bases are shared with TRBD2. The CDR3 runs 15 residues. The trim removed 8 bases at V and 9 bases at J, leaving 13 bases unmatched. Germline-derived CDR1 and CDR2 are SGHVS and FQNEAQ. CDR3 loop: CASSLAGAHMGEQFF. CDR3 nucleotides: TGTGCCAGCTCTCTAGCGGGAGCTCATATGGGTGAGCAGTTCTTC.

This clonotype was counted between two and nine times. As DNA, the CDR3 is TGCAGCGTCCGGGGACGAGAGACCCAGTACTTC. Translation gives CSVRGRETQYF. The chain is built from TRBV29-1 and TRBJ2-5, with D perhaps being TRBD1 or TRBD2 (5 bases each). Germline V gives CDR1 SQVTM, CDR2 ANQGSEA. V shed 6 bases and J shed 4 bases, with 9 bases lying between them. This CDR3 has 11 residues.

The V gene is TRBV6-6, the J gene TRBJ1-2, with D uncertain. The CDR3 totals 12 residues. The ends were cut back, 6 bases at V and 6 bases at J, with 11 bases in the middle. CDR1 and CDR2 from the germline V gene are MNHNY and SVGAGI (reference sequence). CDR3 bases: TGTGCCAGCAGATACGCAGGTGATGGCTACACCTTC. This gives the protein CASRYAGDGYTF.

This clonotype was recorded a few times. The chain has TRBV27 and TRBJ2-3, with 8 bases identical to TRBD2. This CDR3 contains 14 residues. CDR1 MNHEY and CDR2 SMNVEV come from the germline V gene (reference sequence). The V segment lost 6 bases and the J segment 2 bases; nucleotides outside the gene matches: 4. The CDR3 nucleotides are TGTGCCAGCAGCGCTGGACTAGCCACAGATACGCAGTATTTT. The encoded protein is CASSAGLATDTQYF.

This chain joins TRBV29-1 and TRBJ2-7; D possibly corresponds to TRBD1 (5 bases). The V end lost 4 bases, the J end lost 4 bases, and 11 bases lay between the germline ends. CDR1 SQVTM and CDR2 ANQGSEA come from the germline V gene. This CDR3 spans 12 amino acids. CDR3 sequence (DNA): TGCAGCGTTGTGTCCAGGGTTTACGAGCAGTACTTC. Translated: CSVVSRVYEQYF.

A few counts support this clonotype. The chain recombines TRBV12-3 or TRBV12-4 with TRBJ2-1; D is perhaps TRBD1 (5 bases). V shed 2 bases and J shed 15 bases, with 17 bases lying between them. The CDR3 runs to 13 residues. CDR3 amino acids: CASSLSGRPLGFF. In DNA form, the CDR3 reads TGTGCCAGCAGTTTATCAGGGCGCCCGCTGGGGTTCTTC.

This clonotype was counted between two and nine times. This CDR3 reads CASSPLSETQYF. The CDR3 DNA follows: TGTGCCAGCAGCCCCCTCTCGGAGACCCAGTACTTC. The chain recombines TRBV7-2 with TRBJ2-5; no reliable D call. The CDR3 covers 12 residues. V dropped 5 bases and J dropped 5 bases, with 9 bases sitting between them. In germline, CDR1 is SGHTA, CDR2 FQGNSA.

This chain joins TRBV12-3 or TRBV12-4 and TRBJ2-1; 7 nucleotides align to TRBD2. CDR3 length: 14 amino acids. J gave up 8 bases and V 3 bases, and 7 bases lay outside the gene matches. The CDR3 DNA is TGTGCCAGCAGTTTCGGCGGGAGTTCTGATGAGCAGTTCTTC. Its translation is CASSFGGSSDEQFF.

This clonotype was counted between two and nine times. The V and J genes are TRBV10-3 and TRBJ2-3; D uncertain. Trimming stripped 6 bases from V and 1 base from J, with 11 bases between. Germline V CDR1 and CDR2: ENHRY, SYGVKD. The CDR3 length is 14 residues. The CDR3 bases are TGTGCCATCAGCAAGGGATATCGCACAGATACGCAGTATTTT. It specifies CAISKGYRTDTQYF.

This clonotype was picked up one time. CDR3 loop: CASSTLGSGSYNEQFF. DNA of the CDR3: TGTGCCAGCTCAACCTTAGGTAGCGGCTCCTACAATGAGCAGTTCTTC. The chain has TRBV18 and TRBJ2-1, with a weak D call TRBD2 (6 bases). Trimming stripped 5 bases from V and 0 bases from J, with 14 bases between. The CDR3 extends over 16 amino acids. Germline CDR1 and CDR2: KGHSH and LQKENI.

This clonotype was seen a few times. The rearrangement uses TRBV6-5 and TRBJ2-7, with TRBD2 identical over 8 bases. Unmatched junction bases numbered 12, after V lost 6 bases and J lost 5 bases. This CDR3 is 15 amino acids long. In germline, CDR1 is MNHEY, CDR2 SVGAGI. The CDR3: CASSLRGGRENEQYV. DNA for the CDR3: TGTGCCAGCAGCTTACGGGGGGGCCGGGAGAACGAGCAGTACGTC.

This clonotype showed up just once. The J gene is TRBJ2-7, the V gene TRBV29-1, with TRBD1 matching over 10 bases. Germline-derived CDR1 and CDR2 are SQVTM and ANQGSEA. The CDR3 consists of 12 residues. The junction had 6 bases not matched to a gene; V was cut back by 1 base and J by 12 bases. The CDR3 spells CSVEAQTGGPYF. CDR3 nucleotide sequence: TGCAGCGTTGAAGCGCAGACAGGGGGCCCGTACTTC.

This chain connects TRBV19 to TRBJ2-3; D gene uncertain. CDR1 and CDR2 from the germline V gene are LNHDA and SQIVND (reference sequence). V lost 5 bases and J 3 bases, leaving 15 bases between the germline ends. The CDR3 runs 15 residues. CDR3: CASSVRAGDTDTQYF. The CDR3 coding sequence is TGTGCCAGTAGTGTCCGAGCTGGAGATACAGATACGCAGTATTTT.

This clonotype has just a few counts. The chain employs TRBV7-3 and TRBJ2-2, with a weak D call TRBD2 (6 bases). V was pared by 5 bases and J by 5 bases, with 12 bases between. The length of the CDR3 is 14 residues. Germline CDR1 reads SGHTA; CDR2 reads FQGTGA. CDR3 sequence reads: CASSPRRETGELFF. CDR3 nucleotide sequence: TGTGCCAGCAGCCCCCGCCGGGAGACCGGGGAGCTGTTTTTT. The variable domain in full, completed from reference TRBV7-3 and TRBJ2-2, reads GAGVSQTPSNKVTEKGKYVELRCDPISGHTALYWYRQSLGQGPEFLIYFQGTGAADDSGLPNDRFFAVRPEGSVSTLKIQRTERGDSAVYLCASSPRRETGELFFGEGSRLTVL.

J is TRBJ1-1 and V is TRBV28; no definite D call. This CDR3 is built from 13 residues. V lost 2 bases, J lost 10 bases, and 14 bases lay in between. Looked up from germline, CDR1 is MDHEN and CDR2 is SYDVKM. The chain's CDR3 is CASSLVQLTGAFF. DNA of the CDR3: TGTGCCAGCAGTTTAGTGCAGTTGACGGGAGCTTTCTTT.

This clonotype was seen more than once but under ten times. The V call is TRBV12-3 or TRBV12-4, the J call TRBJ1-3; TRBD1 matches at 8 bases. The CDR3 has 16 residues. The V gene end was trimmed by 6 bases and the J gene end by 0 bases; junction bases not matched to a gene: 7. CDR3 sequence (DNA): TGTGCCAGCAGGCCAGACAGGGGAAGCTCTGGAAACACCATATATTTT. It is translated as CASRPDRGSSGNTIYF.

This clonotype has only a few counts. This chain uses TRBV5-1 with TRBJ2-5, with no clear D. CDR1 and CDR2 from the germline V gene are SGHRS and YFSETQ. This CDR3 has 12 amino acids. Trimming removed 5 bases at V and 1 base at J, with 6 bases between. The CDR3 DNA reads TGCGCCAGCAGGCAGCCCCAAGAGACCCAGTACTTC. Encoded protein: CASRQPQETQYF.

The chain joins TRBV15 to TRBJ2-3; D unclear. The V gene lost 1 base and the J gene lost 4 bases, with 3 bases spanning the gap. CDR1 is LNHNV, CDR2 YYDKDF, per germline (reference sequence). There are 12 residues in the CDR3. The CDR3 here is CATSRAADTQYF. CDR3 nucleotide sequence: TGTGCCACCAGCAGAGCGGCAGATACGCAGTATTTT.

This chain connects TRBV5-1 to TRBJ1-3, with a possible D match to TRBD1 (6 bases). The CDR3 covers 15 residues. V was pared by 2 bases and J by 3 bases, with 12 bases between. CDR1 SGHRS and CDR2 YFSETQ come from the germline V gene. In nucleotides, the CDR3 is TGCGCCAGCAGCTTCGAGGGGGAAATTGGAAACACCATATATTTT. Its protein product is CASSFEGEIGNTIYF.

There are a few counts of this clonotype. The chain couples TRBV20-1 to TRBJ2-2, with no clear D. This CDR3 has 12 amino acids. Germline V gene lookup returns CDR1 DFQATT and CDR2 SNEGSKA (reference sequence). V gave up 1 base and J gave up 8 bases, with 8 bases separating them. The CDR3 is CSARGSSGELFF. The CDR3 DNA sequence: TGCAGTGCTAGAGGTTCCAGTGGGGAGCTGTTTTTT.

This clonotype was observed a few times. The chain uses TRBV6-1 and TRBJ2-7, with TRBD2 identical over 10 bases. The germline V gene has CDR1 MNHNS and CDR2 SASEGT. The CDR3 is made up of 14 amino acids. V was clipped by 5 bases and J by 2 bases; unmatched bases: 3. The CDR3, as DNA: TGTGCCAGCAGTCTAGCGGGAGTCCCCTACGAGCAGTACTTC. This sequence encodes CASSLAGVPYEQYF.

This clonotype has more than one count but fewer than ten. The chain has TRBV5-4 and TRBJ1-1; TRBD1 might be the D (5 bases). The CDR3 has 15 amino acids. V shed 4 bases and J shed 11 bases, with 24 bases lying between them. Germline values: CDR1 SGHNT, CDR2 YYREEE (reference sequence). The CDR3 sequence: CASSQPTRGRTVAFF. The DNA for the CDR3 is TGTGCCAGCAGCCAGCCGACGAGGGGTAGAACTGTGGCTTTCTTT.

This clonotype has more than one count but fewer than ten. The chain is built from TRBV20-1 and TRBJ2-1; D gene unclear. The CDR3 length is 11 residues. The V gene lost 3 bases and the J gene lost 7 bases, with 7 bases spanning the gap. Per germline, CDR1 DFQATT and CDR2 SNEGSKA (reference sequence). CDR3: CSARRPNEQFF. The CDR3 coding sequence is TGCAGTGCTAGGCGTCCAAATGAGCAGTTCTTC.